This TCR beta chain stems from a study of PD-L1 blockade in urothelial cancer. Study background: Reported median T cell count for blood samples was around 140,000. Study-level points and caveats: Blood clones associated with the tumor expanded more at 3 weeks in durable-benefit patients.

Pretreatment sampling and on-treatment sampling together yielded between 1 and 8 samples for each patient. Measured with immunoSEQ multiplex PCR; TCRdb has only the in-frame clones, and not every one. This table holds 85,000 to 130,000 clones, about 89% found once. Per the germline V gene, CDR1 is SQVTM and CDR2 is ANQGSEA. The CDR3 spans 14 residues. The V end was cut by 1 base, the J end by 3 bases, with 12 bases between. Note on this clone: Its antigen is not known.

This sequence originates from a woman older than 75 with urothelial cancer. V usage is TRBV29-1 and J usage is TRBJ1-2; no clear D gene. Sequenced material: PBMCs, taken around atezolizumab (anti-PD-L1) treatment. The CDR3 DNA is TGCAGCGTTGAAGCCCCACAGCCCTACTATGGCTACACCTTC. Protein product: CSVEAPQPYYGYTF.